One sample yielded the 20 T cell receptor beta chains listed below, sequenced in a study of OX40 agonist ivuxolimab in advanced cancers. Sequencing used immunoSEQ multiplex PCR; TCRdb keeps in-frame clones, though not all of them. This sample has 20,000 to 30,000 clones, with around three quarters found just once. Sequences were derived from CD4+ or CD8+ T cells sorted from blood, sampled in a trial of the OX40 agonist ivuxolimab. The source of these receptors is an adult with an advanced solid tumor such as melanoma, head and neck, liver or kidney cancer.

The CDR3 bases are TGTGCCACCAGCAGAGATATGCAGGGTGAAGCTTTCTTT. This sequence encodes CATSRDMQGEAFF. The gene calls are TRBV15 and TRBJ1-1, with D maybe TRBD1 (5 bases). The CDR3 spans 13 residues. V lost 0 bases and J lost 7, with 9 bases in between. Germline loops: CDR1 LNHNV, CDR2 YYDKDF (reference sequence).

The V call is TRBV6-5, the J call TRBJ1-3; D not certain. CDR1 MNHEY and CDR2 SVGAGI come from the germline V gene. The CDR3 is made up of 15 amino acids. V lost 2 bases and J 0 bases, leaving 8 bases between the germline ends. This chain's CDR3 is CASSYRKSSGNTIYF. CDR3 in DNA: TGTGCCAGCAGTTACAGAAAGAGCTCTGGAAACACCATATATTTT.

This chain connects TRBV5-1 to TRBJ2-3; 9 bases line up with TRBD2. This CDR3 comprises 16 residues. Losses at the gene ends were 1 base for V and 5 bases for J; bases not matched to a gene: 8. Germline V gene lookup returns CDR1 SGHRS and CDR2 YFSETQ. CDR3 in amino acids: CASSLTTRTSVDTQYF. The CDR3, as DNA: TGCGCCAGCAGCTTGACCACTAGGACTAGCGTAGATACGCAGTATTTT.

The rearrangement joins TRBV30 to TRBJ2-1; 16 bases are shared with TRBD2. V trimming: 4 bases; J trimming: 5 bases; junction bases outside the gene matches: 14. Germline CDR1 GTSNPN, CDR2 SVGIG (reference sequence). This CDR3 comprises 19 residues. The CDR3 DNA reads as TGTGCCTGGACACGCGGGACTAGCGGGGGGGGCGGCCTACACAATGAGCAGTTCTTC. Translated: CAWTRGTSGGGGLHNEQFF.

This clone was counted only a few times. V is TRBV2 and J is TRBJ1-5; no reliable D call. This CDR3 spans 14 amino acids. Trimming left V 4 bases short and J 0 bases short, with 7 bases between. Germline V CDR1 and CDR2: SNHLY, FYNNEI. The CDR3: CASSVVHSNQPQHF. The CDR3 bases are TGTGCCAGCAGTGTAGTCCATAGCAATCAGCCCCAGCATTTT.

This chain joins TRBV5-4 and TRBJ1-1; a weak D match, TRBD1 (5 bases). The CDR3 length is 13 residues. CDR1 SGHNT and CDR2 YYREEE come from the germline V gene (reference sequence). V lost 5 bases and J lost 11, with 19 bases in between. CDR3 sequence reads: CASSAGTPGGAFF. The CDR3 nucleotides are TGTGCCAGCAGTGCTGGGACCCCCGGCGGCGCTTTCTTT.

V and J are TRBV5-4 and TRBJ2-7; 7 nucleotides line up with TRBD1. CDR1 and CDR2 from the germline V gene are SGHNT and YYREEE (reference sequence). Germline trimming cut 2 bases from V and 4 bases from J; bases unmatched to any gene: 6. The CDR3 contains 14 residues. CDR3 sequence (DNA): TGTGCCAGCAGCTTAGACAGGGTGGTGTACGAGCAGTACTTC. This encodes CASSLDRVVYEQYF.

The genes are TRBV5-1 and TRBJ2-7; unclear D gene. The CDR3 is 13 amino acids. Trimming pared 3 bases from V and 2 bases from J, leaving 9 bases between. CDR1 is SGHRS, CDR2 YFSETQ, per germline. The CDR3, as DNA: TGCGCCAGCAGCTACAGTATTACCTACGAGCAGTACTTC. Amino acids: CASSYSITYEQYF.

The rearrangement uses TRBV11-2 and TRBJ2-2; D ambiguous. The CDR3 contains 15 residues. Trimming pared 1 base from V and 2 bases from J, leaving 8 bases between. Germline CDR1 reads SGHAT; CDR2 reads FQNNGV. The CDR3: CASSLGVINTGELFF. CDR3 DNA sequence: TGTGCCAGCAGCTTAGGGGTCATTAACACCGGGGAGCTGTTTTTT.

CDR3 sequence (DNA): TGTGCCAGCAGTCCCCCGACAGGGCAAAATTCACCCCTCCACTTT. Translated: CASSPPTGQNSPLHF. The V and J genes are TRBV28 and TRBJ1-6; 7 bases are shared with TRBD1. This CDR3 contains 15 residues. Germline CDR1 reads MDHEN; CDR2 reads SYDVKM. Trimming cost V 5 bases and J 7 bases; bases outside gene matches: 8.

The chain links TRBV5-1 to TRBJ2-5; 11 nucleotides match TRBD2. Trimming removed 2 bases from V and 3 bases from J; junction bases left unmatched: 18. CDR1 SGHRS and CDR2 YFSETQ come from the germline V gene. The CDR3 runs 20 residues. The CDR3 coding sequence is TGCGCCAGCAGCTTCCCGAGACTCTTCTTGGGACTAGCGGCCGAAGAGACCCAGTACTTC. It encodes CASSFPRLFLGLAAEETQYF.

The V call is TRBV6-1, the J call TRBJ1-2, with unresolved D. V was shortened by 1 base and J by 8 bases, with 11 bases between the two germline ends. This CDR3 contains 13 residues. The germline gives CDR1 MNHNS, CDR2 SASEGT. The CDR3 DNA follows: TGTGCCAGCAGTGAAGTAGTACCAATCGGCTACACCTTC. Its translation: CASSEVVPIGYTF.

This clone was counted between two and nine times. The CDR3 is CAISEMTGGAVYEQYF. CDR3 coding DNA: TGTGCCATCAGTGAGATGACAGGGGGCGCGGTCTACGAGCAGTACTTC. This rearrangement joins TRBV10-3 to TRBJ2-7; 10 bases are shared with TRBD1. V trimming: 2 bases; J trimming: 3 bases; junction bases outside the gene matches: 7. The length of the CDR3 is 16 residues. Germline assignment: CDR1 ENHRY and CDR2 SYGVKD.

The rearrangement joins TRBV28 to TRBJ2-7, with no clear D. The CDR3 is 13 amino acids. Germline-derived CDR1 and CDR2 are MDHEN and SYDVKM. The V gene lost 7 bases and the J gene lost 1 base, with 11 bases spanning the gap. The CDR3 spells CASTDLDSYEQYF. The CDR3 DNA sequence: TGTGCCAGCACCGACCTCGATTCCTACGAGCAGTACTTC.

The chain uses TRBV7-9 and TRBJ2-1; weak D call: TRBD2 (6 bases). The CDR3 is 17 residues long. Germline CDR1 SEHNR, CDR2 FQNEAQ (reference sequence). V was cut by 3 bases and J by 3 bases, with 18 bases left in between. In DNA form, the CDR3 reads TGTGCCAGCAGCTTTAGAACGGGGGACCCCTACTACAATGAGCAGTTCTTC. As protein: CASSFRTGDPYYNEQFF.

V is TRBV9 and J is TRBJ2-7, with 12 nucleotides matching TRBD1. The CDR3 runs 14 residues. J was trimmed by 7 bases and V by 3 bases; bases with no gene match: 5. The germline gives CDR1 SGDLS, CDR2 YYNGEE. The DNA of the CDR3 is TGTGCCAGCAGCGCGGGACAGGGGGCGGGAGAGCAGTACTTC. This encodes CASSAGQGAGEQYF.

The chain recombines TRBV11-2 with TRBJ1-6, with 9 nucleotides matching TRBD1. The CDR3 has 17 residues. CDR1 and CDR2 from the germline V gene are SGHAT and FQNNGV. Trimming at V came to 5 bases and at J to 9 bases, leaving 14 bases not matched to a gene. This chain's CDR3 is CASSPSLTGGARSPLHF. In DNA form, the CDR3 reads TGTGCCAGCAGCCCTAGCCTCACAGGGGGCGCCCGTTCACCCCTCCACTTT.

This chain connects TRBV2 to TRBJ2-3; TRBD1 is a possible D gene (5 bases). This CDR3 region has 18 residues. The germline gives CDR1 SNHLY, CDR2 FYNNEI. The germline V and J ends were trimmed by 3 bases and 0 bases, with 19 bases remaining between them. The CDR3 DNA sequence: TGTGCCAGCAGTGAGGGGCAGCTTTCCCTCTGGAGCACAGATACGCAGTATTTT. The encoded protein is CASSEGQLSLWSTDTQYF.

This clone was counted only a few times. The chain couples TRBV18 to TRBJ2-7; D uncertain. Trimming took 0 bases from V and 6 from J, leaving 12 bases between them. This CDR3 has 14 residues. Germline V gene lookup returns CDR1 KGHSH and CDR2 LQKENI. As DNA, the CDR3 is TGTGCCAGCTCACCACCGTTTGTTCCGAGCGAGCAGTACTTC. Residues: CASSPPFVPSEQYF.

The J gene is TRBJ1-2, the V gene TRBV30; TRBD1 agrees at 9 bases. Germline CDR1 is GTSNPN and CDR2 is SVGIG (reference sequence). The trim removed 0 bases at V and 3 bases at J, leaving 2 bases unmatched. This CDR3 is built from 14 residues. CDR3 nucleotide sequence: TGTGCCTGGAGTGTCGACAGGGGGGACTATGGCTACACCTTC. It is translated as CAWSVDRGDYGYTF.